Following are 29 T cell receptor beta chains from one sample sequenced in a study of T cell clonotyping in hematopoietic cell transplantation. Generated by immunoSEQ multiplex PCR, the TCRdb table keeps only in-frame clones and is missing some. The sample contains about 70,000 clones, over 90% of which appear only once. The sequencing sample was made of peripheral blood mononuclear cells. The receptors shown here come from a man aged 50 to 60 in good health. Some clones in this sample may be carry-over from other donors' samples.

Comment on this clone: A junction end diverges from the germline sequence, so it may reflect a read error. The CDR3 region is CASSPQDGYEQYF. The CDR3 region has the DNA TGTGCCAGTTCACCACAGGACGGTTACGAGCAGTACTTC. V gene TRBV18 combines with J gene TRBJ2-7; maybe TRBD1 (5 bases). The CDR3 sequence is 13 residues long. CDR1 is KGHSH, CDR2 LQKENI, per germline.

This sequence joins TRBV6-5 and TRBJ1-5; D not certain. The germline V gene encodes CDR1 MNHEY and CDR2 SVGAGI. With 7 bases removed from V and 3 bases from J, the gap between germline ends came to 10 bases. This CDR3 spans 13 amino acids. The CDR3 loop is CASTKAHNQPQHF. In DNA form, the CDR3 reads TGTGCCAGCACCAAGGCCCACAATCAGCCCCAGCATTTT.

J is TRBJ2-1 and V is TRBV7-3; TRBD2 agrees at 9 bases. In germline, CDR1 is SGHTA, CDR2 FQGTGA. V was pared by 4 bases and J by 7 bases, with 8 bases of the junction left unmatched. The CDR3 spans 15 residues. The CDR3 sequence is CASSSLPSGINEQFF. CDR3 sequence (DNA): TGTGCCAGCAGCTCACTCCCTAGCGGGATTAATGAGCAGTTCTTC.

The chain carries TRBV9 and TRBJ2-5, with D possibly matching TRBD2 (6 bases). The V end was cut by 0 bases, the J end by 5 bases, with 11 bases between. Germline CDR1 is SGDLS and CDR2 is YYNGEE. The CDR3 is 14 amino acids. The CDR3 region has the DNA TGTGCCAGCAGCGTAGCGGGAGAGGGGGAGACCCAGTACTTC. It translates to CASSVAGEGETQYF.

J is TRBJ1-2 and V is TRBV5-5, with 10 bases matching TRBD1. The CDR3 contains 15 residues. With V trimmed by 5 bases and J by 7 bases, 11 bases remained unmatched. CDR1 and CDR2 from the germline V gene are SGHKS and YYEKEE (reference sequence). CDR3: CASSRGDRGLSGYTF. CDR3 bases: TGTGCCAGCAGTAGAGGAGACAGGGGGCTATCTGGCTACACCTTC.

The CDR3 loop is CATSRGSDTGELFF. DNA of the CDR3: TGTGCCACCAGCAGAGGAAGTGATACCGGGGAGCTGTTTTTT. This chain connects TRBV15 to TRBJ2-2; D call uncertain. The CDR3 runs 14 residues. Germline CDR1 and CDR2: LNHNV and YYDKDF (reference sequence). Trimming removed 1 base from V and 5 bases from J, with 8 bases in between.

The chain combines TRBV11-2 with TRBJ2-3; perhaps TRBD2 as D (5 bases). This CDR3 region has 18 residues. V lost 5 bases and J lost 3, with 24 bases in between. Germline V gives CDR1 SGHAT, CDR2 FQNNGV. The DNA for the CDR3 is TGTGCCAGCAGCCCCCAGAGGGCACGGGCTGGGGAAACAGATACGCAGTATTTT. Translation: CASSPQRARAGETDTQYF. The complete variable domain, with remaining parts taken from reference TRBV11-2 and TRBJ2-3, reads EAGVAQSPRYKIIEKRQSVAFWCNPISGHATLYWYQQILGQGPKLLIQFQNNGVVDDSQLPKDRFSAERLKGVDSTLKIQPAKLEDSAVYLCASSPQRARAGETDTQYFGPGTRLTVL.

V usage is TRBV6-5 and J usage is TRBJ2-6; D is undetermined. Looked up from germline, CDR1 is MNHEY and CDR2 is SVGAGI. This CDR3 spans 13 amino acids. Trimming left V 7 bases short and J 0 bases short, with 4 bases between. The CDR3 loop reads CASKDSGANVLTF. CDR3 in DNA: TGTGCCAGCAAAGACTCTGGGGCCAACGTCCTGACTTTC.

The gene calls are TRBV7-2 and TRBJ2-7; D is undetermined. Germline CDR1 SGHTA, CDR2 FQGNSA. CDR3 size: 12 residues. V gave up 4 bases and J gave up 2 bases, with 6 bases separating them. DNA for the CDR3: TGTGCCAGCAGCTCTGGACCCTACGAGCAGTACTTC. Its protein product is CASSSGPYEQYF. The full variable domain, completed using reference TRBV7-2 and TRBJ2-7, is GAGVSQSPSNKVTEKGKDVELRCDPISGHTALYWYRQSLGQGLEFLIYFQGNSAPDKSGLPSDRFSAERTGGSVSTLTIQRTQQEDSAVYLCASSSGPYEQYFGPGTRLTVT.

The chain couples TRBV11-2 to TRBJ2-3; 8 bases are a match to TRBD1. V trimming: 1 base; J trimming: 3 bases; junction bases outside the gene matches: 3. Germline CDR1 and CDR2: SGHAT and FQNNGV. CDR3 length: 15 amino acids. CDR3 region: CASSLGQGATDTQYF. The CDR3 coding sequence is TGTGCCAGCAGCTTAGGTCAGGGGGCAACAGATACGCAGTATTTT.

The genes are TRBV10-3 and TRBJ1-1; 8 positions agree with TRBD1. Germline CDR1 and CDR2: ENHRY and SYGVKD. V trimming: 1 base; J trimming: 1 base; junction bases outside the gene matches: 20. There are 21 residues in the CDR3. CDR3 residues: CAISEYFLSPQTGAGNTEAFF. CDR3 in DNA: TGTGCCATCAGTGAGTACTTCCTCTCTCCTCAGACAGGGGCGGGGAACACTGAAGCTTTCTTT.

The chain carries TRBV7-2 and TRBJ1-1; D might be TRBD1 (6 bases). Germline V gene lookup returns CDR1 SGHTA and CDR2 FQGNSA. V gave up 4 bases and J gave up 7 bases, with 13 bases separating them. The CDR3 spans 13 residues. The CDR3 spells CASSSRQAREAFF. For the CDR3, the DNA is TGTGCCAGCAGCTCCCGACAGGCCCGTGAAGCTTTCTTT.

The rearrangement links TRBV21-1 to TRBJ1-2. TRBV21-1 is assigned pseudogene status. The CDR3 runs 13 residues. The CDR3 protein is CASSKDYNYGYTF. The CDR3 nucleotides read TGTGCCAGCAGCAAAGACTATAACTATGGCTACACCTTC.

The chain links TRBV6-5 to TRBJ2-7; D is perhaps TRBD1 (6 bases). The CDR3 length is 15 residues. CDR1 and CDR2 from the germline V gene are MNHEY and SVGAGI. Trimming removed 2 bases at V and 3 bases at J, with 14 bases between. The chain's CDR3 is CASSYVLGRGYEQYF. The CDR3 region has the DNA TGTGCCAGCAGTTACGTCCTAGGCAGGGGCTACGAGCAGTACTTC.

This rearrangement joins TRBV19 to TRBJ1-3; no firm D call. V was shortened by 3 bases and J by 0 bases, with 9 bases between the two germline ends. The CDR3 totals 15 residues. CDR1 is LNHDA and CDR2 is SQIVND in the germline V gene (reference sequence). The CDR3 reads CASSISQISGNTIYF. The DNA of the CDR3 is TGTGCCAGTAGTATTTCTCAGATCTCTGGAAACACCATATATTTT.

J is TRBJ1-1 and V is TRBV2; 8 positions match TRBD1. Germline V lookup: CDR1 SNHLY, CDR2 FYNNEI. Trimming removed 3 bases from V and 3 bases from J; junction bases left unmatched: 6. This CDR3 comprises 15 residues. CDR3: CASSDRTGKDTEAFF. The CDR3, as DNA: TGTGCCAGCAGTGATCGGACAGGGAAGGACACTGAAGCTTTCTTT.

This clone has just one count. CDR3 region: CASSFVGTSGSTDTQYF. The DNA for the CDR3 is TGTGCCAGCAGCTTTGTAGGGACTAGCGGGAGCACAGATACGCAGTATTTT. The chain links TRBV7-3 to TRBJ2-3; the match to TRBD2 covers 12 bases. The V gene's germline CDR1 is SGHTA and CDR2 FQGTGA. The CDR3 has 17 residues. Unmatched junction bases numbered 4, after V lost 3 bases and J lost 0 bases.

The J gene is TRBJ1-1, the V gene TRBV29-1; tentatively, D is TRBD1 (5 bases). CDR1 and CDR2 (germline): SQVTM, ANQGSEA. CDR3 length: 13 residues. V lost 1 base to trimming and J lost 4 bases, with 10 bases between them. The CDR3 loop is CSVEGGRGTEAFF. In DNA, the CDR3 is TGCAGCGTTGAAGGGGGCCGCGGCACTGAAGCTTTCTTT.

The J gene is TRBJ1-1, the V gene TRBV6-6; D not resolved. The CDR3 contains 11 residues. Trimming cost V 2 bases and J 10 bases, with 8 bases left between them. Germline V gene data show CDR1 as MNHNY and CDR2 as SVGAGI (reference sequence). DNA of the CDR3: TGTGCCAGCAGTTACCAACTTTCAGCTTTCTTT. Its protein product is CASSYQLSAFF.

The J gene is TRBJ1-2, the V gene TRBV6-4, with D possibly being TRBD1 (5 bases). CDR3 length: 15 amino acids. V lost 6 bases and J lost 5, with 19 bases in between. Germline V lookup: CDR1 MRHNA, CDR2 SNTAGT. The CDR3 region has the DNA TGTGCCAGCAGCGAAAACGGACTCGGGGGTTATGGCTACACCTTC. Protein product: CASSENGLGGYGYTF.

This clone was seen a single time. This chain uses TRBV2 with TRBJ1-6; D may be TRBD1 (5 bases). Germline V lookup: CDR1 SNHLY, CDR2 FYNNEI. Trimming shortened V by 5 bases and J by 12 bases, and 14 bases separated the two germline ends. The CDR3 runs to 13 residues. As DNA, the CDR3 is TGTGCCAGCAGTTCCGGGACCCGACGACCCCTCCACTTT. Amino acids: CASSSGTRRPLHF.

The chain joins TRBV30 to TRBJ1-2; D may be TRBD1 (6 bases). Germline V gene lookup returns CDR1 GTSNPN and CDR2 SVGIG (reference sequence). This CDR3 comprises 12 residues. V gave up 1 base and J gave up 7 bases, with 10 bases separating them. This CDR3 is CAWSDRELGYTF. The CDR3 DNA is TGTGCCTGGAGTGACAGGGAGCTTGGCTACACCTTC.

The CDR3 is CASTWGGGSYNSPLHF. As DNA, the CDR3 is TGTGCCAGCACCTGGGGGGGTGGGTCCTATAATTCACCCCTCCACTTT. The chain uses TRBV28 and TRBJ1-6; TRBD1 is a possible D gene (5 bases). The CDR3 sequence is 16 residues long. Germline V lookup: CDR1 MDHEN, CDR2 SYDVKM. The V and J ends lost 7 bases and 1 base respectively, with 14 bases between them.

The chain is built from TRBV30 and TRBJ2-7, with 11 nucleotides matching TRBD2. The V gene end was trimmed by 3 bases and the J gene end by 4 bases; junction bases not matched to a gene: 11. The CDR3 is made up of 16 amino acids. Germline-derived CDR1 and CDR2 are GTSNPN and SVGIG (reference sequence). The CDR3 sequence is CAWSGKLAGGPYEQYF. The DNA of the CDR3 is TGTGCCTGGAGCGGAAAATTAGCGGGAGGGCCGTACGAGCAGTACTTC.

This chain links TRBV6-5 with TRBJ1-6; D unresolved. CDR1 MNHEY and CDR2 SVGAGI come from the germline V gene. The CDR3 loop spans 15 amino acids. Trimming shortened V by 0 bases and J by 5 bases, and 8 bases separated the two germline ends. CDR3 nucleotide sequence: TGTGCCAGCAGTTACTCGCGAGGGAATAATTCACCCCTCCACTTT. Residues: CASSYSRGNNSPLHF.

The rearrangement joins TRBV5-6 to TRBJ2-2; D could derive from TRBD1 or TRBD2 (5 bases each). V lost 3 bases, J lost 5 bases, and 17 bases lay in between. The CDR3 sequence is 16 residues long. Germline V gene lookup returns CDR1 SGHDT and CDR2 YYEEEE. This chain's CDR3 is CASSWGYTGITGELFF. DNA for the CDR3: TGTGCCAGCAGCTGGGGCTATACGGGGATAACCGGGGAGCTGTTTTTT.

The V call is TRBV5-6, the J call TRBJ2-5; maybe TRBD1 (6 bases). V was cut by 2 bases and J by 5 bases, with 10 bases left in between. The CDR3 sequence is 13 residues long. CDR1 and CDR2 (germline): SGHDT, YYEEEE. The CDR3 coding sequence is TGTGCCAGCAGCTTTGGGGGCCGGGAGACCCAGTACTTC. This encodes CASSFGGRETQYF.

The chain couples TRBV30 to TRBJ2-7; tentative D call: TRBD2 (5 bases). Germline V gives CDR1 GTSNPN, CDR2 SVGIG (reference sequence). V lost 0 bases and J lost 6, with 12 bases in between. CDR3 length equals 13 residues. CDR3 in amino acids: CAWSVNRRVEQYF. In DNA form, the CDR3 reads TGTGCCTGGAGTGTAAACCGGCGGGTCGAGCAGTACTTC.

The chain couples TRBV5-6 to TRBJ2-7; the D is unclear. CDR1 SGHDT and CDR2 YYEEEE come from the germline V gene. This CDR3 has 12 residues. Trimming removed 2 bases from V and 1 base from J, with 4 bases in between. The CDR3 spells CASSFGSYEQYF. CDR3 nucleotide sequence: TGTGCCAGCAGCTTTGGGTCCTACGAGCAGTACTTC.